This is a list of T cell receptor beta chains from one sample in a study of graft-versus-host responses after intestinal transplantation. Which antigens these TCRs recognize remains unknown. Method: immunoSEQ multiplex PCR; TCRdb's copy keeps in-frame clones and lacks some. The sample has about 64,000 clones, approximately 91% seen once; the top ten hold around 1.7%. Sample: unstimulated CD8+ T cells sorted from spleen or lymph node cells, taken before transplant. The receptor source for this set is a human donor who was the organ donor for an intestinal transplant. Both conserved end residues are trimmed from each CDR3.

TRBJ2-3 | TRBV7-3 | ASSLMATGEDTTDTQY
TRBJ1-1 | TRBV7-9 | ASSLPGEGTEAF
TRBJ2-2 | TRBV28 | ASSRRTSATGELF
TRBJ2-7 | TRBV4-2 | ASSPHGKDRGSYEQY
TRBJ1-1 | TRBV13 | ASSVGPRGTEAF
TRBJ2-3 | TRBV7-2 | ASSLTSGRVDTQY
TRBJ2-7 | TRBV5-8 | ASSLRGLPTYEQY
TRBJ2-1 | TRBV13 | ASSLGPNSYNEQF
TRBJ2-7 | TRBV28 | ASSSPRQGAYEQY
TRBJ1-1 | TRBV27 | ASSTPDRANTEAF
TRBJ2-5 | TRBV29-1 | SVVQGGRETQY
TRBJ1-1 | TRBV6-5 | ASSSPRTGRTEAF
TRBJ1-1 | TRBV5-6 | ASRWGGTEAF
TRBJ1-3 | TRBV15 | ATSRGGWTGVGNTIY
TRBJ2-1 | TRBV28 | ASSLTGAVEQF
TRBJ2-3 | TRBV13 | ASSNPTPPSGSITDTQY
TRBJ2-7 | TRBV27 | ASSLQGTSEHYEQY
TRBJ2-1 | TRBV7-3 | ASSSSPSASSNEQF
TRBJ1-1 | TRBV7-9 | ASSRNTEAF
TRBJ2-1 | TRBV18 | ASSPRGSLYNEQF
TRBJ2-7 | TRBV6-6 | ASSTRDSQAEQY
TRBJ2-5 | TRBV25-1 | ASSEFPMGAKTQY
TRBJ2-1 | TRBV9 | ASSISYNEQF
TRBJ2-7 | TRBV29-1 | SVSPRQDYEQY
TRBJ1-1 | TRBV2 | AAEHSLTPTGSENTEAF
TRBJ1-3 | TRBV5-6 | ASSGGQVSGNTIY
TRBJ1-5 | TRBV27 | ASSGHYNQPQH
TRBJ2-3 | TRBV6-1 | ASSEGAKDTQY
TRBJ2-3 | TRBV7-6 | ASSLWGLAGGTDTQY
TRBJ1-1 | TRBV27 | ASSLSVPEAARNTEAF
TRBJ1-5 | TRBV6-1 | ASSDEDRYQPQH
TRBJ2-5 | TRBV25-1 | ASSEWAQGETQY
TRBJ1-1 | TRBV5-4 | ASSLPEYSEAF
TRBJ2-7 | TRBV29-1 | SVMTATSNEQY
TRBJ2-7 | TRBV28 | ASSPTPLVGEQY
TRBJ2-5 | TRBV6-4 | ARGGARETQY
TRBJ2-3 | TRBV2 | ASSGTQGATSGASRDTQY
TRBJ2-5 | TRBV29-1 | SVVDEYQETQY
TRBJ2-7 | TRBV5-6 | ASSFGTSGTILYEQY